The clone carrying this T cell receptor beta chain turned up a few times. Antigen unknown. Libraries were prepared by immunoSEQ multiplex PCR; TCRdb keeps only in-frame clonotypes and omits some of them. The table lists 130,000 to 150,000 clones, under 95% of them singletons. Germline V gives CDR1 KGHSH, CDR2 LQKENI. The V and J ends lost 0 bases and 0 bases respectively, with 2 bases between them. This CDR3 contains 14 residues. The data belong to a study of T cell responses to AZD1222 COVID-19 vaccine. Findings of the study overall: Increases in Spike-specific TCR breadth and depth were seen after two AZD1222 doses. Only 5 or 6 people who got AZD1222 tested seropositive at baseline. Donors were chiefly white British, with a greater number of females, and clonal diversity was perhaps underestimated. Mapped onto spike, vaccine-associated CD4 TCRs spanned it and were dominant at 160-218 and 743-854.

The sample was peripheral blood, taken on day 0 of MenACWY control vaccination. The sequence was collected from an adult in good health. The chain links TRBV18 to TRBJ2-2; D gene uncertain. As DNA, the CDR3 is TGTGCCAGCTCACCACCGACGAACACCGGGGAGCTGTTTTTT. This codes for CASSPPTNTGELFF.